This T cell receptor beta chain was documented in a study of T cell clones after liver transplantation. About the study: Pre-transplant mixed lymphocyte reactions yielded third-party-reactive TCRbeta sequences as comparators for graft-donor-reactive sequences.

Profiling relied on immunoSEQ multiplex PCR, and the TCRdb table lists in-frame clones only, not all of them. This table has under 130,000 clones, roughly four fifths appearing once. The CDR3 length is 11 residues. Trimming shortened V by 5 bases and J by 8 bases, and 6 bases separated the two germline ends. Germline lookup yields CDR1 SGHVS and CDR2 FQNEAQ. This TCR was recovered from a human patient who received a liver transplant. A share of the T cells may be of graft donor origin. The sample here was CD4+ T cells from blood, taken approximately 4 years after liver transplant. The chain is built from TRBV7-8 and TRBJ1-4; D is uncertain. CDR3 nucleotides: TGTGCCAGCAGCAATACAGAAAAACTGTTTTTT. It specifies CASSNTEKLFF.